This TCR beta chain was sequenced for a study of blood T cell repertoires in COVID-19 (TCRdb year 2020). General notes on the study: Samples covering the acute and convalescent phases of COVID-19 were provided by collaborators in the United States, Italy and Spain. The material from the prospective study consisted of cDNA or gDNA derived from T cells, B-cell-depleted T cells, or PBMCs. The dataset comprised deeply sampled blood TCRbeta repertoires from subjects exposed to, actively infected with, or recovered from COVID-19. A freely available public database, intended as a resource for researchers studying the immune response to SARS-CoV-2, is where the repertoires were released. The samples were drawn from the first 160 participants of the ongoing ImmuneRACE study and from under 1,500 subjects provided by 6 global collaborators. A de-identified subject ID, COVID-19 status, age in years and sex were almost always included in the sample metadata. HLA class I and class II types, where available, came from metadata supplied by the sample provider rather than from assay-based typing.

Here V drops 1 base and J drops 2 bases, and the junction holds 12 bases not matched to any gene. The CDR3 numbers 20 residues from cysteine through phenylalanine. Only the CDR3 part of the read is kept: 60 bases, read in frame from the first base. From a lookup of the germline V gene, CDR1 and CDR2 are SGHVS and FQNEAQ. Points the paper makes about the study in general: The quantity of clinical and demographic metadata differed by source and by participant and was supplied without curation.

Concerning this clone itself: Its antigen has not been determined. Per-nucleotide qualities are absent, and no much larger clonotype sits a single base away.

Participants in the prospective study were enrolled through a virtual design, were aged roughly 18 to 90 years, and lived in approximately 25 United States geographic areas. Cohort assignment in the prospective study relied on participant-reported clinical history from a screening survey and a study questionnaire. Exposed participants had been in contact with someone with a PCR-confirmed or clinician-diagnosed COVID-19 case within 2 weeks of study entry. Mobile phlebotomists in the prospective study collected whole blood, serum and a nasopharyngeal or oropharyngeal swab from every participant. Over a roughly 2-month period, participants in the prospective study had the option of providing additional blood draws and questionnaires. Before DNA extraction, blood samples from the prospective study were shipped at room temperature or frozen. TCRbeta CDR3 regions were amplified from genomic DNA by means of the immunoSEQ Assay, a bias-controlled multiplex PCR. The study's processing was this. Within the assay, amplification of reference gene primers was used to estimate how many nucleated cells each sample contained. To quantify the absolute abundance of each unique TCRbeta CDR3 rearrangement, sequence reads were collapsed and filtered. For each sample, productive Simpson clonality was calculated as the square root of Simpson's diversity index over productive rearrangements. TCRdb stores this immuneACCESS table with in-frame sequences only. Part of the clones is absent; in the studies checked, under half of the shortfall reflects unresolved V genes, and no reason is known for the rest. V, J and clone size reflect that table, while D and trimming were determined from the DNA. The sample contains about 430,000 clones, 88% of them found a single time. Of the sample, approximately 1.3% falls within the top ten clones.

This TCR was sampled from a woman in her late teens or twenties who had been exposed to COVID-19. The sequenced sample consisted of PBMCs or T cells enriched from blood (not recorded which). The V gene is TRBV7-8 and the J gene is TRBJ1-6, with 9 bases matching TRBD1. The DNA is TGTGCCAGCAGCTTAGAAGCGACCGGGACAGGGAGGACCTATAATTCACCCCTCCACTTT. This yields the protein CASSLEATGTGRTYNSPLHF.